This TCR beta chain was sequenced for a study of blood T cell repertoires in COVID-19. Study context: The samples span acute and convalescent COVID-19 from the United States, Italy and Spain. T cells, B-cell-depleted T cells, or PBMCs supplied cDNA or gDNA.

Germline values: CDR1 MNHNS, CDR2 SASEGT. CDR3 length equals 17 residues. V gave up 3 bases and J gave up 0 bases, with 15 bases separating them. Original data processing: Cell counts per sample came from amplifying reference gene primers. Clones were read by immunoSEQ multiplex PCR, and TCRdb kept only the in-frame ones, dropping some. V and J calls and clone size follow that table, whereas D and trimming were derived from the DNA. The sample carries 150,000 to 180,000 clones, approximately 92% recorded once. The sample was peripheral blood. The sequence was collected from a woman aged 35 to 49 with acute or convalescent COVID-19. The chain couples TRBV6-1 to TRBJ1-5, with D hard to call. CDR3 nucleotide sequence: TGTGCCAGCAGTGATAGGATCGGGAAATATAGCAATCAGCCCCAGCATTTT. Translating it yields CASSDRIGKYSNQPQHF.